One and the same sample provided the 14 T cell receptor beta chains below, sequenced in a study of blood T cell repertoires in COVID-19. The protocol was immunoSEQ multiplex PCR, while the TCRdb copy is restricted to in-frame clones and leaves out a portion. Here the sample spans about 170,000 clones, around four fifths being singletons. Source material: peripheral blood. The receptors were gathered from a middle-aged man who had recovered from COVID-19.

V and J are TRBV11-2 and TRBJ2-7; the match to TRBD1 covers 11 bases. There are 14 residues in the CDR3. The J segment lost 3 bases and the V segment lost 3 bases, leaving 1 base of the junction unmatched. Looked up from germline, CDR1 is SGHAT and CDR2 is FQNNGV. The CDR3 region is CASSLGTGGYEQYF. As DNA, the CDR3 is TGTGCCAGCAGCTTGGGGACAGGGGGCTACGAGCAGTACTTC. The entire variable domain, with the rest obtained from reference TRBV11-2 and TRBJ2-7, is as follows: EAGVAQSPRYKIIEKRQSVAFWCNPISGHATLYWYQQILGQGPKLLIQFQNNGVVDDSQLPKDRFSAERLKGVDSTLKIQPAKLEDSAVYLCASSLGTGGYEQYFGPGTRLTVT.

This chain joins TRBV11-3 and TRBJ2-7; D possibly corresponds to TRBD1 (6 bases). Germline V gene lookup returns CDR1 SGHNT and CDR2 YENEEA. CDR3 length: 13 residues. Trimming shortened V by 6 bases and J by 6 bases, and 15 bases separated the two germline ends. CDR3 region: CASRAGTSFEQYF. CDR3 nucleotides: TGTGCCAGCAGGGCCGGGACATCGTTCGAGCAGTACTTC.

The CDR3 loop reads CAWTRLSGNTIYF. In DNA, the CDR3 is TGTGCCTGGACGCGGTTATCTGGAAACACCATATATTTT. V is TRBV30 and J is TRBJ1-3, with no clear D. The CDR3 sequence is 13 residues long. The V gene lost 4 bases and the J gene lost 1 base, with 8 bases spanning the gap. CDR1 and CDR2 from the germline V gene are GTSNPN and SVGIG (reference sequence).

This clone was found once. Other DNA sequences in this sample translate to the same CDR3. This chain uses TRBV5-4 with TRBJ1-2; TRBD1 agrees at 11 bases. Trimming cost V 2 bases and J 5 bases; bases outside gene matches: 2. The germline gives CDR1 SGHNT, CDR2 YYREEE (reference sequence). This CDR3 region has 14 residues. The CDR3 DNA is TGTGCCAGCAGCTTAGGACAGGGGGCTTATGGCTACACCTTC. Encoded protein: CASSLGQGAYGYTF.

On this clone itself: Relative to the germline gene, one junction end is altered; a read error may explain this. In DNA form, the CDR3 reads TGTGCTAGCAGCTTTGGGGGCAGAGACCCCTCTGGGGCCAACGTCCTGACTTTC. Translation: CASSFGGRDPSGANVLTF. The gene calls are TRBV7-7 and TRBJ2-6; possible D gene TRBD1, 6 bases. The CDR3 loop spans 18 amino acids. Per the germline V gene, CDR1 is SSHAT and CDR2 is FNYEAQ (reference sequence).

The chain is built from TRBV6-2 or TRBV6-3 and TRBJ2-2; 7 nucleotides match TRBD2. CDR1 and CDR2 from the germline V gene are MNHEY and SVGEGT. Unmatched junction bases numbered 6, after V lost 2 bases and J lost 3 bases. The CDR3 runs 16 residues. CDR3 bases: TGTGCCAGCAGTTACGCACTAGCGAGCGACACCGGGGAGCTGTTTTTT. It yields the protein CASSYALASDTGELFF.

The gene calls are TRBV28 and TRBJ2-7; 9 bases match TRBD1. Looked up from germline, CDR1 is MDHEN and CDR2 is SYDVKM. This CDR3 has 14 amino acids. The V segment lost 5 bases and the J segment 0 bases; nucleotides outside the gene matches: 2. Written as DNA, the CDR3 is TGTGCCAGCAGTCGGACAGGGGCCTCCTACGAGCAGTACTTC. This sequence encodes CASSRTGASYEQYF. The variable domain in full, with the rest retrieved from reference TRBV28 and TRBJ2-7, is DVKVTQSSRYLVKRTGEKVFLECVQDMDHENMFWYRQDPGLGLRLIYFSYDVKMKEKGDIPEGYSVSREKKERFSLILESASTNQTSMYLCASSRTGASYEQYFGPGTRLTVT.

CDR3 amino acids: CASSPGQISNEQFF. CDR3 bases: TGTGCCAGCAGCCCGGGACAGATATCTAATGAGCAGTTCTTC. This chain joins TRBV7-2 and TRBJ2-1; 7 bases agree with TRBD1. Germline CDR1 and CDR2: SGHTA and FQGNSA. V was clipped by 5 bases and J by 7 bases; unmatched bases: 8. This CDR3 comprises 14 residues.

The rearrangement joins TRBV7-2 to TRBJ1-1, with TRBD1 matching 8 bases. The CDR3 loop spans 15 amino acids. The germline CDR1 and CDR2 sequences are SGHTA and FQGNSA. V shed 4 bases and J 6 bases; nucleotides not matched to a gene: 10. CDR3 sequence: CASSSGQGGVPEAFF. CDR3 bases: TGTGCCAGCAGCTCAGGACAGGGCGGTGTCCCTGAAGCTTTCTTT. The full variable domain, completed using reference TRBV7-2 and TRBJ1-1, is GAGVSQSPSNKVTEKGKDVELRCDPISGHTALYWYRQSLGQGLEFLIYFQGNSAPDKSGLPSDRFSAERTGGSVSTLTIQRTQQEDSAVYLCASSSGQGGVPEAFFGQGTRLTVV.

V and J are TRBV10-3 and TRBJ2-7; TRBD1 aligns across 8 bases. The length of the CDR3 is 16 residues. V trimming: 0 bases; J trimming: 3 bases; junction bases outside the gene matches: 7. CDR1 and CDR2 (germline): ENHRY, SYGVKD. DNA of the CDR3: TGTGCCATCAGTGAGTCGATGACAGGGGAAGGCTACGAGCAGTACTTC. Translated: CAISESMTGEGYEQYF.

This chain joins TRBV29-1 and TRBJ2-7, with a weak D call TRBD2 (6 bases). Germline CDR1 SQVTM, CDR2 ANQGSEA. CDR3 length: 12 amino acids. Trimming stripped 0 bases from V and 5 bases from J, with 8 bases between. In DNA, the CDR3 is TGCAGCGTTGAAGATACGGGAGACGAGCAGTACTTC. It is translated as CSVEDTGDEQYF.

V is TRBV19 and J is TRBJ1-4; D possibly corresponds to TRBD1 (6 bases). From germline, CDR1 is LNHDA and CDR2 SQIVND (reference sequence). Trimming took 6 bases from V and 8 from J, leaving 13 bases between them. The CDR3 has 13 residues. The CDR3 sequence is CASRARGEEKLFF. The CDR3 nucleotides read TGTGCCAGTAGGGCCAGGGGAGAGGAAAAACTGTTTTTT.

V usage is TRBV29-1 and J usage is TRBJ1-2, with 7 bases fitting TRBD1. Germline V gene data show CDR1 as SQVTM and CDR2 as ANQGSEA. This CDR3 is built from 12 residues. Unmatched junction bases numbered 7, after V lost 6 bases and J lost 6 bases. Here the CDR3 reads CSVGDRVDGYTF. CDR3 sequence (DNA): TGCAGCGTCGGCGACAGGGTGGATGGCTACACCTTC.

The rearrangement uses TRBV5-4 and TRBJ1-1; tentatively, D is TRBD1 (6 bases). From germline, CDR1 is SGHNT and CDR2 YYREEE (reference sequence). With 5 bases removed from V and 1 base from J, the gap between germline ends came to 18 bases. The CDR3 runs 16 residues. The CDR3 region is CASSSGGRGKNTEAFF. CDR3 nucleotides: TGTGCCAGCAGTTCTGGCGGCAGGGGAAAGAACACTGAAGCTTTCTTT.